This TCR beta chain was captured by sequencing in a study of T-cell memory formation after mild COVID-19 (TCRdb year 2021). Broadly, across the study: Most TCR sequence clusters were specific to one of the two donors. Two young, previously healthy adult volunteers made up the cohort, one male and one female. In a couple of donors, T-cell clones that expanded and contracted after mild COVID-19 were tracked by sequencing TCRalpha and TCRbeta repertoires over time. Study-wide findings and limitations: Balanced CD4/CD8 phenotypes were observed for clones contracting from day 15 to 85, whereas a bias towards CD4+ was observed for a second wave of clones expanding from day 15 to 37. Some responding clones were detected in pre-infection memory, which suggested that pre-existing cross-reactive memory T cells had joined the SARS-CoV-2 response. Contracting CD4+ clones were found mainly in CM and EM memory subsets, while CD8+ clones were enriched in EMRA. The study included only a couple of mild cases, and larger cohorts that include severe cases with pre-infection samples were judged to be necessary. SARS-CoV-2 specificity of the second-wave clones peaking on day 37 was not confirmed.

PBMCs were isolated by Ficoll-Paque density gradient centrifugation. The reads were generated on an Illumina NovaSeq 6000. cDNA libraries for TCRalpha and TCRbeta were prepared by 5'RACE using constant-segment primers, with sample barcodes and unique molecular identifiers added. Trizol reagent was used to extract RNA from every sample. The libraries were amplified in two PCR steps, and the second step added a second sample barcode and Illumina TruSeq adapters. Sequencing of libraries was performed on an Illumina NovaSeq with 2 x 150 bp paired-end reads. Turning to the authors' computational methods: Demultiplexing of reads and collapsing into UMI-guided consensus sequences were performed with migec v1.2.7. Using mixcr v2.1.11, UMI consensuses were aligned to TRA and TRB V and J templates and then assembled into clonotypes. Expanded or contracted clonotypes were those called significant by both edgeR and NoisET, with noise models trained on biological replicates. For edgeR calls, the cutoffs were a false discovery rate-adjusted p below 0.01 and a log2 fold-change threshold of 1. As an exploratory analysis of dynamics, PCA with hierarchical clustering was applied to max-normalized trajectories of the 1000 most abundant clonotypes. Separately sequenced CD4+ and CD8+ repertoires were used to assign a CD4 or CD8 phenotype to each responding clone. Clones were called with MiXCR by TCRdb after fastp trimmed the public reads at Q25, and only in-frame beta chains were retained. Every entry covers one CDR3 protein and lists the most common genes and DNA from its rows. None of the V and J calls come from the authors' own analysis; TCRdb made them. This sample comprises 250,000 to 350,000 distinct CDR3 sequences, 15% to 20% of them detected only once. Around a fifth of the sample belongs to the ten largest clones.

From the cysteine up to the phenylalanine, the CDR3 has a length of 15 residues. Of the read, only the CDR3 DNA is kept; its 45 bases are in frame from base 1. The germline V gene gives CDR1 as LGHNA and CDR2 as YNFKEQ. Trimming accounts for 2 bases at V and 3 bases at J, while the number of junction bases matched to no gene is 3. Ten or more counts support this clonotype. Its antigen is not yet known. No much larger clone exists at a distance of one base, and base qualities are not known. Sequencing was carried out using PBMCs or a T cell subset sorted from them (not recorded which). The chain links TRBV4-2 with TRBJ2-1, with 8 bases matching TRBD2. The receptor was isolated from a man younger than 35 who had mild COVID-19 (a few samples of this study predate the infection). The sample titles of this study are shuffled in the database, so cell type and time point are left out; the donor was told from shared clones. This receptor carries the CDR3 CASSQLRGDYNEQFF. The nucleotide sequence is TGTGCCAGCAGCCAATTGCGGGGGGACTACAATGAGCAGTTCTTC.